Shown below are 32 T cell receptor beta chains from a single sample sequenced in a study of shared clonotypes between healthy human individuals. Clones were read by immunoSEQ multiplex PCR, and TCRdb kept only the in-frame ones, dropping some. The sample carries roughly 1,800,000 clones, about 95% recorded once. Naivety among CD8 cells was defined by CD45RO negativity and positive CCR7 selection, thereby excluding terminally differentiated effector memory CD45RA+ cells. The specimen was naive CD8+ T cells sorted from blood. These receptors were collected from a man aged 18 to 30 in good health.

The chain uses TRBV5-6 and TRBJ1-2; D may be TRBD1 (5 bases). CDR1 is SGHDT, CDR2 YYEEEE, per germline. V lost 5 bases and J lost 2, with 10 bases in between. This CDR3 spans 13 amino acids. CDR3 coding DNA: TGTGCCAGCAGTTCCTCAGGGAACTATGGCTACACCTTC. It encodes CASSSSGNYGYTF.

The gene calls are TRBV19 and TRBJ2-7; TRBD1 agrees at 7 bases. Germline CDR1 reads LNHDA; CDR2 reads SQIVND (reference sequence). The CDR3 consists of 17 residues. J was trimmed by 3 bases and V by 5 bases; bases with no gene match: 16. The CDR3 spells CASSPPKGAGKIYEQYF. The CDR3 DNA is TGTGCCAGTAGTCCCCCCAAGGGGGCAGGGAAGATCTACGAGCAGTACTTC.

The genes are TRBV28 and TRBJ1-1, with D possibly being TRBD1 (5 bases). In germline, CDR1 is MDHEN, CDR2 SYDVKM. This CDR3 has 16 amino acids. V lost 6 bases, J lost 3 bases, and 20 bases lay in between. This CDR3 reads CASRPLLKRGDTEAFF. The CDR3 DNA follows: TGTGCCAGCAGACCCCTCCTGAAGCGGGGGGACACTGAAGCTTTCTTT. Looking up the rest from reference TRBV28 and TRBJ1-1 gives the full variable domain: DVKVTQSSRYLVKRTGEKVFLECVQDMDHENMFWYRQDPGLGLRLIYFSYDVKMKEKGDIPEGYSVSREKKERFSLILESASTNQTSMYLCASRPLLKRGDTEAFFGQGTRLTVV.

The chain carries TRBV5-6 and TRBJ2-1; TRBD2 matches 13 bases. The germline gives CDR1 SGHDT, CDR2 YYEEEE. The CDR3 runs to 17 residues. The J segment lost 4 bases and the V segment lost 2 bases, leaving 6 bases of the junction unmatched. CDR3 amino acids: CASSLLAGGPGYNEQFF. Written as DNA, the CDR3 is TGTGCCAGCAGCTTACTAGCGGGGGGGCCTGGGTACAATGAGCAGTTCTTC.

The rearrangement uses TRBV4-3 and TRBJ2-2; D possibly uses TRBD1 or TRBD2 (6 bases each). CDR1 is LGHNA and CDR2 is YSLEER in the germline V gene. V lost 1 base to trimming and J lost 3 bases, with 18 bases between them. The CDR3 extends over 18 amino acids. The CDR3 DNA follows: TGCGCCAGCAGCCAAGGTTTATGGGGGGCTGAGGACACCGGGGAGCTGTTTTTT. Protein product: CASSQGLWGAEDTGELFF.

Only a few counts were recorded for this clone. CDR3 bases: TGTGCCAGCAGGACAACAGGGGGACATGGCTACACCTTC. It encodes CASRTTGGHGYTF. The genes are TRBV6-5 and TRBJ1-2; 8 positions agree with TRBD1. V was pared by 6 bases and J by 6 bases, with 6 bases of the junction left unmatched. CDR3 size: 13 residues. Germline V lookup: CDR1 MNHEY, CDR2 SVGAGI.

As for this clone: Germline and junction disagree at one end, which may indicate a read error. This rearrangement joins TRBV7-7 to TRBJ2-2; D not resolved. The CDR3 runs to 15 residues. Germline CDR1 and CDR2: SSHAT and FNYEAQ (reference sequence). The CDR3: CASSPLGSGTGELFF. The CDR3 DNA reads TGTGCTAGCAGCCCTCTAGGGTCTGGCACCGGGGAGCTGTTTTTT.

The sample holds one count of this clone. The chain has TRBV27 and TRBJ1-2; D uncertain. Germline lookup yields CDR1 MNHEY and CDR2 SMNVEV (reference sequence). V was cut by 4 bases and J by 3 bases, with 12 bases left in between. CDR3 length: 14 residues. The CDR3 sequence is CASSSGSGYYGYTF. CDR3 sequence (DNA): TGTGCCAGCAGTTCTGGGAGCGGATACTATGGCTACACCTTC.

The chain links TRBV5-6 to TRBJ1-2; 7 positions agree with TRBD1. With V trimmed by 4 bases and J by 5 bases, 5 bases remained unmatched. From germline, CDR1 is SGHDT and CDR2 YYEEEE. This CDR3 region has 13 residues. Here the CDR3 DNA reads TGTGCCAGCAGCGAAGGGACAGCATATGGCTACACCTTC. It translates to CASSEGTAYGYTF.

This chain joins TRBV9 and TRBJ2-5; 9 bases fit TRBD1. The germline CDR1 and CDR2 sequences are SGDLS and YYNGEE. CDR3 length equals 15 residues. The J segment lost 5 bases and the V segment lost 8 bases, leaving 13 bases of the junction unmatched. The CDR3 DNA is TGTGCCAGTTCTTTCGGGACAGGGCGGGGGGAGACCCAGTACTTC. The encoded protein is CASSFGTGRGETQYF. Complete variable domain (other parts from reference TRBV9 and TRBJ2-5): DSGVTQTPKHLITATGQRVTLRCSPRSGDLSVYWYQQSLDQGLQFLIQYYNGEERAKGNILERFSAQQFPDLHSELNLSSLELGDSALYFCASSFGTGRGETQYFGPGTRLLVL.

The V gene is TRBV5-1, the J gene TRBJ2-2, with 9 bases matching TRBD2. The germline V gene has CDR1 SGHRS and CDR2 YFSETQ. With V trimmed by 4 bases and J by 5 bases, 9 bases remained unmatched. The length of the CDR3 is 16 residues. In DNA, the CDR3 is TGCGCCAGCAGCGACGGGTTAGCGGGAGAAACCGGGGAGCTGTTTTTT. Encoded protein: CASSDGLAGETGELFF.

The chain uses TRBV19 and TRBJ1-5; no clear D gene. CDR3 length: 11 amino acids. Germline CDR1 reads LNHDA; CDR2 reads SQIVND (reference sequence). Deletions cut 5 bases from V and 7 bases from J, with 6 bases between. CDR3 sequence reads: CASSPPQPQHF. The CDR3 DNA follows: TGTGCCAGTAGTCCCCCCCAGCCCCAGCATTTT.

This clone was counted a single time. As DNA, the CDR3 is TGTGCCAGTAGCCCCCCCGGGACACCCTATGGCTACACCTTC. Its protein is CASSPPGTPYGYTF. The gene calls are TRBV19 and TRBJ1-2; perhaps TRBD1 as D (6 bases). V was cut by 6 bases and J by 4 bases, with 15 bases left in between. CDR3 length: 14 amino acids. The germline CDR1 and CDR2 sequences are LNHDA and SQIVND (reference sequence).

This chain uses TRBV6-6 with TRBJ2-5; 8 positions match TRBD2. Germline CDR1 is MNHNY and CDR2 is SVGAGI (reference sequence). With 2 bases clipped from V and 4 bases from J, the junction kept 9 bases outside the gene matches. The CDR3 runs 16 residues. The CDR3 DNA follows: TGTGCCAGCAGTTACCCCTCTAGCGGGTCTGGAGAGACCCAGTACTTC. As protein: CASSYPSSGSGETQYF.

V and J are TRBV27 and TRBJ2-7; D may be TRBD2 (5 bases). Germline lookup yields CDR1 MNHEY and CDR2 SMNVEV (reference sequence). The CDR3 extends over 14 amino acids. V lost 4 bases and J lost 5, with 15 bases in between. CDR3 sequence (DNA): TGTGCCAGCAGTTCTAGGAGTAGCGCCAACGAGCAGTACTTC. Translation gives CASSSRSSANEQYF.

The chain recombines TRBV6-5 with TRBJ2-1, with TRBD2 as a possible D gene (6 bases). CDR3 size: 11 residues. Trimming stripped 8 bases from V and 5 bases from J, with 7 bases between. The germline gives CDR1 MNHEY, CDR2 SVGAGI. CDR3 coding DNA: TGTGCCAGCGGGGAGGACAATGAGCAGTTCTTC. This translates into CASGEDNEQFF.

The chain couples TRBV4-1 to TRBJ2-1; perhaps TRBD2 as D (6 bases). Germline CDR1 and CDR2: MGHRA and YSYEKL. This CDR3 has 16 residues. V was cut by 3 bases and J by 3 bases, with 15 bases left in between. CDR3 protein: CASSHQDAGLYNEQFF. The CDR3 DNA is TGCGCCAGCAGCCATCAAGATGCGGGGCTCTACAATGAGCAGTTCTTC.

This clone was recorded only once. Other DNA variants within this sample encode the same CDR3. The chain employs TRBV19 and TRBJ2-7; D is unresolved. The CDR3 sequence is 14 residues long. With 1 base removed from V and 0 bases from J, the gap between germline ends came to 7 bases. Germline CDR1 is LNHDA and CDR2 is SQIVND (reference sequence). Here the CDR3 reads CASSIGGASYEQYF. For the CDR3, the DNA is TGTGCCAGTAGTATAGGAGGAGCCTCCTACGAGCAGTACTTC.

V and J are TRBV7-9 and TRBJ2-2, with D perhaps TRBD1 or TRBD2 (5 bases each). Germline CDR1 SEHNR, CDR2 FQNEAQ (reference sequence). This CDR3 region has 15 residues. V was shortened by 5 bases and J by 5 bases, with 15 bases between the two germline ends. CDR3 DNA sequence: TGTGCCAGCAGCAACTCCGGGGCCCAGACCGGGGAGCTGTTTTTT. Protein sequence: CASSNSGAQTGELFF.

The gene calls are TRBV28 and TRBJ2-5; D perhaps matches TRBD1 (6 bases). V was pared by 6 bases and J by 5 bases, with 16 bases between. Per the germline V gene, CDR1 is MDHEN and CDR2 is SYDVKM. This CDR3 region has 14 residues. The CDR3 bases are TGTGCCAGCAGACCCTCAGGGGCGGGCGAGACCCAGTACTTC. Amino acid sequence: CASRPSGAGETQYF.

The rearrangement links TRBV28 to TRBJ1-5, with D tentatively TRBD1 (5 bases). Germline assignment: CDR1 MDHEN and CDR2 SYDVKM. CDR3 length: 13 amino acids. The V and J ends lost 4 bases and 7 bases respectively, with 11 bases between them. The CDR3 loop reads CASSSIGGQPQHF. CDR3 sequence (DNA): TGTGCCAGCAGTTCCATTGGGGGGCAGCCCCAGCATTTT.

This clone was seen a single time. Other DNA sequences in the sample encode the same CDR3. This chain links TRBV7-9 with TRBJ2-7, with D possibly being TRBD1 or TRBD2 (6 bases each). Trimming shortened V by 4 bases and J by 7 bases, and 8 bases separated the two germline ends. Germline assignment: CDR1 SEHNR and CDR2 FQNEAQ (reference sequence). CDR3 length equals 11 residues. This CDR3 is CASSWGAEQYF. Here the CDR3 DNA reads TGTGCCAGCAGCTGGGGGGCTGAGCAGTACTTC.

This chain joins TRBV11-2 and TRBJ1-3; no reliable D call. The CDR3 has 15 amino acids. V lost 4 bases and J 4 bases, leaving 14 bases between the germline ends. Looked up from germline, CDR1 is SGHAT and CDR2 is FQNNGV. The CDR3 here is CASSSTYEDGNTIYF. CDR3 bases: TGTGCCAGCAGCTCTACTTATGAGGACGGAAACACCATATATTTT.

The chain carries TRBV1 and TRBJ2-2; TRBD1, the table's D call, lacks a check against the DNA. TRBV1 is termed a pseudogene. The CDR3 consists of 16 residues. CDR3 loop: CTSSEPGQGDTGELFF. The CDR3 nucleotides read TGCACCAGCAGCGAACCGGGACAGGGTGACACCGGGGAGCTGTTTTTT.

The chain is built from TRBV4-1 and TRBJ2-7; 9 bases are shared with TRBD2. The V gene's germline CDR1 is MGHRA and CDR2 YSYEKL. V trimming: 3 bases; J trimming: 3 bases; junction bases outside the gene matches: 3. The CDR3 is 14 residues long. CDR3 residues: CASSQTSGYYEQYF. Here the CDR3 DNA reads TGCGCCAGCAGCCAGACTAGCGGATACTACGAGCAGTACTTC.

V is TRBV2 and J is TRBJ2-1; no reliable D call. This CDR3 is built from 10 residues. V was cut by 7 bases and J by 6 bases, with 4 bases left in between. Looked up from germline, CDR1 is SNHLY and CDR2 is FYNNEI. The CDR3 sequence: CASIFNEQFF. The CDR3 DNA follows: TGTGCCAGCATATTCAATGAGCAGTTCTTC.

This chain links TRBV11-2 with TRBJ1-2, with D unclear. Germline V CDR1 and CDR2: SGHAT, FQNNGV. There are 15 residues in the CDR3. Deletions cut 0 bases from V and 4 bases from J, with 12 bases between. CDR3 loop: CASSLEVGPIYGYTF. The CDR3 coding sequence is TGTGCCAGCAGCTTAGAAGTTGGTCCTATCTATGGCTACACCTTC.

The V call is TRBV5-6, the J call TRBJ2-7; 7 nucleotides align to TRBD1. Unmatched junction bases numbered 3, after V lost 6 bases and J lost 3 bases. In germline, CDR1 is SGHDT, CDR2 YYEEEE. This CDR3 comprises 12 residues. The CDR3 nucleotides are TGTGCCAGCACCTCAGGGGGCTACGAGCAGTACTTC. Encoded protein: CASTSGGYEQYF.

The gene calls are TRBV5-5 and TRBJ1-1, with a tentative D call TRBD1 (5 bases). The germline V and J ends were trimmed by 2 bases and 1 base, with 12 bases remaining between them. From germline, CDR1 is SGHKS and CDR2 YYEKEE (reference sequence). The CDR3 has 15 amino acids. CDR3 region: CASSFQGDGNTEAFF. The CDR3 DNA follows: TGTGCCAGCAGCTTTCAAGGGGATGGGAACACTGAAGCTTTCTTT.

J is TRBJ2-5 and V is TRBV13; D may be TRBD2 (5 bases). Trimming left V 5 bases short and J 4 bases short, with 20 bases between. The length of the CDR3 is 16 residues. Germline V CDR1 and CDR2: PRHDT, FYEKMQ (reference sequence). CDR3 amino acids: CASSLASWGVVETQYF. DNA for the CDR3: TGTGCCAGCAGCCTAGCTTCGTGGGGAGTGGTAGAGACCCAGTACTTC.

Turning to this clone: Other DNA sequences in the sample encode the same CDR3. CDR3 coding DNA: TGTGCCAGCAGTTTAGAAAGCGGGGGGGCCTACGAGCAGTACTTC. Translating it yields CASSLESGGAYEQYF. The chain carries TRBV27 and TRBJ2-7; 10 nucleotides align to TRBD2. With V trimmed by 2 bases and J by 2 bases, 3 bases remained unmatched. This CDR3 region has 15 residues. Germline V lookup: CDR1 MNHEY, CDR2 SMNVEV (reference sequence).

The gene calls are TRBV5-1 and TRBJ1-1; D is unclear. From germline, CDR1 is SGHRS and CDR2 YFSETQ. V gave up 1 base and J gave up 7 bases, with 11 bases separating them. This CDR3 has 13 amino acids. The CDR3 protein is CASSLPPALEAFF. Here the CDR3 DNA reads TGCGCCAGCAGCTTGCCCCCGGCCCTTGAAGCTTTCTTT.